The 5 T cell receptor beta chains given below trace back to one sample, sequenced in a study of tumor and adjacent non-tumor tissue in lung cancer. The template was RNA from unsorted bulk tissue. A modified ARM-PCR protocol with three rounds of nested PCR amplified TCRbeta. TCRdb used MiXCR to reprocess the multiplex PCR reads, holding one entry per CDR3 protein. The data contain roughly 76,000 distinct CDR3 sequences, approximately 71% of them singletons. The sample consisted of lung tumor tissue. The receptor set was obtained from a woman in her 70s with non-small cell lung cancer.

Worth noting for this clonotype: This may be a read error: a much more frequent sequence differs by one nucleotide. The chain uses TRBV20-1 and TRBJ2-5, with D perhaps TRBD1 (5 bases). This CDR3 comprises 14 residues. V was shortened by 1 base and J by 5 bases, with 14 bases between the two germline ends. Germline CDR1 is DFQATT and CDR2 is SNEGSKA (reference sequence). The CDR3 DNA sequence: TGCAGTGCTAGAGCCCCACAGGCGTTGGAGACCCAGTACTTC. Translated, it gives CSARAPQALETQYF.

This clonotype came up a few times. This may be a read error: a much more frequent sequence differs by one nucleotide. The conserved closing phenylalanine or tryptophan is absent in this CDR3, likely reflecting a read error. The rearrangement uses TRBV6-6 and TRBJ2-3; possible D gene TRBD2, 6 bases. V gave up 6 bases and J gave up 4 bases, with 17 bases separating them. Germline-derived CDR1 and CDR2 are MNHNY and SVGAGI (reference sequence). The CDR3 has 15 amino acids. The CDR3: CASRKKQASADTQYL. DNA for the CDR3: TGTGCCAGCAGAAAAAAGCAGGCTAGCGCAGATACGCAGTATCTT.

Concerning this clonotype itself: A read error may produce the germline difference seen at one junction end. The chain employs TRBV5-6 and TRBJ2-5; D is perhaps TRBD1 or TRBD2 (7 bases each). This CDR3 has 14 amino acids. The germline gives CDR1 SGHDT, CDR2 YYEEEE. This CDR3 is CTSSPPQGRGTQYF. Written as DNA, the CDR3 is TGTACCAGCAGTCCACCACAGGGGCGGGGGACCCAGTATTTC. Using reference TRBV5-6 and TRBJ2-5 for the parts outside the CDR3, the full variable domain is DAGVTQSPTHLIKTRGQQVTLRCSPKSGHDTVSWYQQALGQGPQFIFQYYEEEERQRGNFPDRFSGHQFPNYSSELNVNALLLGDSALYLCTSSPPQGRGTQYFGPGTRLLVL.

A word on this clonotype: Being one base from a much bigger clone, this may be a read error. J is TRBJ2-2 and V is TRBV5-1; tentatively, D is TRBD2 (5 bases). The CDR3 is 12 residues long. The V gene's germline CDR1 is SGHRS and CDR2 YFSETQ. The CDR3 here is CASSPYTGKLFF. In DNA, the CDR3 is TGCGCCAGCAGCCCTTACACCGGGAAGCTGTTTTTT.

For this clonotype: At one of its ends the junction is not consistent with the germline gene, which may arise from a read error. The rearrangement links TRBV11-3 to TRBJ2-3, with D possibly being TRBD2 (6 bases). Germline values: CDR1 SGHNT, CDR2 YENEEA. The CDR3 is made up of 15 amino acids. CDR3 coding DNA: TGTGTCAGCAGCTTAAATGGACTAACGGGAGATACGCAGTATTTT. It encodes CVSSLNGLTGDTQYF.